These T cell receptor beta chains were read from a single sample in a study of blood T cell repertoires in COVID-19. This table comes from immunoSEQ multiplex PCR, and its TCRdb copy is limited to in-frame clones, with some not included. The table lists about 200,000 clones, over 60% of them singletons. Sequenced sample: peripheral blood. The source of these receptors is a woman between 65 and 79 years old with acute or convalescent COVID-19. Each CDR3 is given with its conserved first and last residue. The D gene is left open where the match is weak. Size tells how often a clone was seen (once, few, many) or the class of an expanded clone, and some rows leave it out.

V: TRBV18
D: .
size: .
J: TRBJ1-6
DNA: TGTGCCAGCTCAGAACACGGGAATTCACCCCTCCACTTT
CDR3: CASSEHGNSPLHF

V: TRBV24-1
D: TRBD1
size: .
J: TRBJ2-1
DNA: TGTGCCACCAGCCTCCCCGGGACAGGGTCGAATGAGCAGTTCTTC
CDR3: CATSLPGTGSNEQFF

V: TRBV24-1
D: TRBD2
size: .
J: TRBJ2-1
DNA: TGTGCCACCAGTGACCCGACTAGCGGGAGTGTCGATGAGCAGTTCTTC
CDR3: CATSDPTSGSVDEQFF

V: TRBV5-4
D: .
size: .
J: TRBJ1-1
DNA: TGTGCCAGCAGCTTTATCGCAGAGGGCACTGAAGCTTTCTTT
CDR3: CASSFIAEGTEAFF

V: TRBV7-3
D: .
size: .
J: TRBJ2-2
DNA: TGTGCCAGCAGCTTAACAGCCCAGAACACCGGGGAGCTGTTTTTT
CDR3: CASSLTAQNTGELFF

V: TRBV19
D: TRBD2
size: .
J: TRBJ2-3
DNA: TGTGCCAGTAGTACTGGGACTACTAGCACAGATACGCAGTATTTT
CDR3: CASSTGTTSTDTQYF

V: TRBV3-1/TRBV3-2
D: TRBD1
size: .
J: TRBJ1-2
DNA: TGTGCCAGCAGCCTCGAAGCCCAGGGGGCGGATGGCTACACCTTC
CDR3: CASSLEAQGADGYTF

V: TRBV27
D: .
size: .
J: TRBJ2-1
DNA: TGTGCCAGCAGTTTATGGGCTAGCGTCGATGAGCAGTTCTTC
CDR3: CASSLWASVDEQFF

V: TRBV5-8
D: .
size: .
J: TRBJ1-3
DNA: TGTGCCAGCAGAATTGGGGGCGGTTCCTCTGGAAACACCATATATTTT
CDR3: CASRIGGGSSGNTIYF

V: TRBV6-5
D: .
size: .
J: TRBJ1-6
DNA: TGTGCCAGCAGTTACCAGGGGATGAGTGGATCACCCCTCCACTTT
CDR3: CASSYQGMSGSPLHF

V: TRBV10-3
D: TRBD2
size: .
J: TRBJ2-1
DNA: TGTGCCATCAGTGAGGCTAGCGGGAGGGCCGAGGAGCAGTTCTTC
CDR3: CAISEASGRAEEQFF

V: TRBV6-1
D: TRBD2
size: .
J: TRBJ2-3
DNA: TGTGCCAGCAGTGAAGCGCTAGCGGGAGGAACAGATACGCAGTATTTT
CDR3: CASSEALAGGTDTQYF

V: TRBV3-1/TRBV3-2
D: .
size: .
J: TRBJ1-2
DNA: TGTGCCAGCAGCCATTCTCGCGTGATTCAATATGGCTACACCTTC
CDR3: CASSHSRVIQYGYTF

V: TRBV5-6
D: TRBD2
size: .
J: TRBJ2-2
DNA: TGTGCCAGCAGCTTTGGAGCGGGAGTGGTAGGGGAGCTGTTTTTT
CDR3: CASSFGAGVVGELFF

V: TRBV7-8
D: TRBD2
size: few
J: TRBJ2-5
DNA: TGTGCCAGCAGCGAGGGACTAGCGGGAGGGTACCAAGAGACCCAGTACTTC
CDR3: CASSEGLAGGYQETQYF

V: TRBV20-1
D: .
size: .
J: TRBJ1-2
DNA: TGCAGTGCTAGAGATCTCGGGATTTACACCTTC
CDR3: CSARDLGIYTF

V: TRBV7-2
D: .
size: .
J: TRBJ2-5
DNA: TGTGCCAGCAGCTTTAGTAGCGGATTCCAAGAGACCCAGTACTTC
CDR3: CASSFSSGFQETQYF

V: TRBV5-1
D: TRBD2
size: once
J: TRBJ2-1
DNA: TGCGCCAGCAGCGGACTAGCGGGCTACAATGAGCAGTTCTTC
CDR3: CASSGLAGYNEQFF

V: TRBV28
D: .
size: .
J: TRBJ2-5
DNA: TGTGCCAGCAGTTTGAGGTTTCAGACCCAGTACTTC
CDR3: CASSLRFQTQYF

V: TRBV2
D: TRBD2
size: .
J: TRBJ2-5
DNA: TGTGCCAGCAGTCTTACGGGACTAGCAGAGACCCAGTACTTC
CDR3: CASSLTGLAETQYF

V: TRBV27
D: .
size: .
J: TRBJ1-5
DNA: TGTGCCAGCAGTTTAAACGTGGGGGGACAGCCCCAGCATTTT
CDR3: CASSLNVGGQPQHF

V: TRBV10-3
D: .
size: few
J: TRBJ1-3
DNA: TGTGCCATCAGACAGTCCTCTGGAAACACCATATATTTT
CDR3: CAIRQSSGNTIYF

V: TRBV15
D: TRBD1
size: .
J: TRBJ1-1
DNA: TGTGCCACCAGCAGAGATCCGACAGGGACGCTATGGGCTGAAGCTTTCTTT
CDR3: CATSRDPTGTLWAEAFF

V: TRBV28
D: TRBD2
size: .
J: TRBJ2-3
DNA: TGTGCCAGCAGGAGACCTACTAGCGGGGCTAGCACAGATACGCAGTATTTT
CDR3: CASRRPTSGASTDTQYF

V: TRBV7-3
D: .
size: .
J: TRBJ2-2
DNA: TGTGCCAGCAGCTTACGGCAGGGCGTGGGCGGGGAGCTGTTTTTT
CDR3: CASSLRQGVGGELFF

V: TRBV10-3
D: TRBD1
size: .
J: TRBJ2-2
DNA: TGTGCCATCAGCCAGGGGGCCGGGGAGCTGTTTTTT
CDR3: CAISQGAGELFF

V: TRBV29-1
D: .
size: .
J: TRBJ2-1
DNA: TGCAGCGTTGAAAAGGGGATGAGGGGGGGCGCTAAACTTGAGCAGTTCTTC
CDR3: CSVEKGMRGGAKLEQFF

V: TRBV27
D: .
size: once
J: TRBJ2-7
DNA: TGTGCCAGCAGCACATCCTACGAGCAGTACTTC
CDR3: CASSTSYEQYF

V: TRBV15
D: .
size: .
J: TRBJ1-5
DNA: TGTGCCACCAGCAGAGATTCGAGGACAGATAGCAATCAGCCCCAGCATTTT
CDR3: CATSRDSRTDSNQPQHF

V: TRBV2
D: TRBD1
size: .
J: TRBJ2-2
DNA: TGTGCCAGCAGCAGGGACAGGGGGCAAACCGGGGAGCTGTTTTTT
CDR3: CASSRDRGQTGELFF

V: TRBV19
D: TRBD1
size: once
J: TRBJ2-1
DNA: TGTGCCAGTAGTGCCGCCCGACAGGGGGGTTCCTACAATGAGCAGTTCTTC
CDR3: CASSAARQGGSYNEQFF

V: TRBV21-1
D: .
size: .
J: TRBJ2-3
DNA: TGTGCCAGCAGCAAAACCCATGGCGAGCGGGAGGGAGATACGCAGTATTTT
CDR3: CASSKTHGEREGDTQYF

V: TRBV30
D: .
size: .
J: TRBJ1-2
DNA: TGTGCCTGGAGTGCACTACAGGGTGCCACCTTC
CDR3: CAWSALQGATF

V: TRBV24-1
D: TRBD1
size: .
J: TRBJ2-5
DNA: TGTGCCACCAGTGATTTTCGGACAGGGGATGAGACCCAGTACTTC
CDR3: CATSDFRTGDETQYF

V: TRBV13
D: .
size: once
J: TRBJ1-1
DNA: TGTGCCAGCGGTTCAAACATGAACACTGAAGCTTTCTTT
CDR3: CASGSNMNTEAFF

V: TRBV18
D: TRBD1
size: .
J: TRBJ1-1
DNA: TGTGCCAGCTCACGACAGGGAATACCTGAAGCTTTCTTT
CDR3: CASSRQGIPEAFF

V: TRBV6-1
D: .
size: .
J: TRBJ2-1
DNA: TGTGCCAGCAGTGACCCGGCGGGGGCCGTCTGGGAGCAGTTCTTC
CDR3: CASSDPAGAVWEQFF

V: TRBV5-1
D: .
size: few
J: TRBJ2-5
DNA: TGCGCCAGCAGCCTGGGACTTCAAGAGACCCAGTACTTC
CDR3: CASSLGLQETQYF

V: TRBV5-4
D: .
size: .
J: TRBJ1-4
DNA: TGTGCCAGCAGCTGGGCCAATGAAAAACTGTTTTTT
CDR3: CASSWANEKLFF

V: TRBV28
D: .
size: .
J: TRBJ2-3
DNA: TGTGCCAGCAGTCCCCCTTGGACAGTCACAGATACGCAGTATTTT
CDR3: CASSPPWTVTDTQYF

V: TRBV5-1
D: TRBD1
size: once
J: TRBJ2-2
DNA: TGCGCCAGTCAAGAGGGAGGACAGGGTGACACCGGGGAGCTGTTTTTT
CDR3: CASQEGGQGDTGELFF

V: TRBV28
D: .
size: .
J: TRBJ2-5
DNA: TGTGCCAGCAGTTTAGTCCTGGAGACCCAGTACTTC
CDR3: CASSLVLETQYF

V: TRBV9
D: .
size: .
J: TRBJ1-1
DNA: TGTGCCAGCAGCGCCCGAGAAGGCAGGGGAAGAGGGGGGAACACTGAAGCTTTCTTT
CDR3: CASSAREGRGRGGNTEAFF

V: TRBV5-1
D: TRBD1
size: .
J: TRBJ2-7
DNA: TGCGCCAGCAGCTTTGGGGGGACAGGGGCCTCCTACGAGCAGTACTTC
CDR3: CASSFGGTGASYEQYF